Sequencing of this TCR beta chain was carried out in a study of cytomegalovirus exposure and HLA in healthy donors. Data came from immunoSEQ multiplex PCR; TCRdb stores just in-frame clones and leaves some out. Of 110,000 or so clones in the sample, more than 70% were seen once. About this clone: As yet, its antigen is unknown.

CDR3 length equals 14 residues. Germline V gives CDR1 ENHRY, CDR2 SYGVKD. V shed 5 bases and J shed 5 bases, with 15 bases lying between them. The donors were in the roughly 110-subject validation cohort; that cohort was separate from the roughly 620-subject first cohort. Notes on the study in general: Cytomegalovirus status was reportedly diagnosed by the classifier with high specificity and sensitivity. Cytomegalovirus association was listed for 170 or so TCR beta chains.

Sequenced sample: PBMCs. The source of this sequence is a man aged 18 to 29 in good health and CMV-seronegative. The gene calls are TRBV10-3 and TRBJ1-1; D gene unclear. Written as DNA, the CDR3 is TGTGCCATCAGTCCCTCCAGGAGGAGAACTGAAGCTTTCTTT. Protein: CAISPSRRRTEAFF.